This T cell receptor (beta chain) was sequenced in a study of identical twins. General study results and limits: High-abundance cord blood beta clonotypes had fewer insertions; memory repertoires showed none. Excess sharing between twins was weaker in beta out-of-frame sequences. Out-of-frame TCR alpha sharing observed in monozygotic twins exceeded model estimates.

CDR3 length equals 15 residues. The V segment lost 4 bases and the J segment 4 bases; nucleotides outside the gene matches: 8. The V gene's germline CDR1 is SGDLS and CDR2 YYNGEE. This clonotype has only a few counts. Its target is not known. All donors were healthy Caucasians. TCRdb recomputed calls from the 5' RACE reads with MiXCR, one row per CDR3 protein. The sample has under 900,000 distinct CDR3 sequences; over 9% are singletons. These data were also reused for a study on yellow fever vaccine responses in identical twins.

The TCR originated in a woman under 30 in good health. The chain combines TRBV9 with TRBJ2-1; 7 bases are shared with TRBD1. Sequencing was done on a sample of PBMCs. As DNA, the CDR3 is TGTGCCAGCAGCCCGCATAGGGGGCGTTACAATGAGCAGTTCTTC. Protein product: CASSPHRGRYNEQFF.